This TCR beta chain stems from a study of T cell responses to AZD1222 COVID-19 vaccine. The protocol was immunoSEQ multiplex PCR, while the TCRdb copy is restricted to in-frame clones and leaves out a portion. This repertoire shows roughly 120,000 clones, around 89% found once; its top ten account for around 4%. In its sample, this clone was seen once. Its antigen is still unknown. Findings and limits, study-wide: Nearly half of spike-specific TCRs reportedly go after variant regions that carry no mutations.

After removal of 0 bases from V and 3 bases from J, the junction contained 3 bases not matched to a gene. This CDR3 comprises 15 residues. Germline V gene data show CDR1 as SGHTA and CDR2 as FQGTGA. This chain joins TRBV7-3 and TRBJ2-5; 8 positions match TRBD2. Sequenced material: peripheral blood, taken 28 days after the second AZD1222 dose. This clonotype originated in an adult who received the AZD1222 COVID-19 vaccine. The CDR3 here is CASSLTGTRKETQYF. Here the CDR3 DNA reads TGTGCCAGCAGCTTAACGGGGACTAGAAAAGAGACCCAGTACTTC.